The following is a T cell receptor beta chain sequence with its context. Its antigen remains unidentified. The data were taken from a study of cytomegalovirus exposure and HLA in healthy donors. Study at large: In terms of ancestry, the Caucasian-associated cluster contained around 79% of the approximately 380 genotyped donors. Findings and limits, study-wide: Segments of the TCR beta V type were, in most cases, productive about 87% or about 30% of the time in an earlier analysis.

Primers for the PCR totalled 60 Vbeta and 13 Jbeta. Assay: immunoSEQ multiplex PCR; the TCRdb copy retains only in-frame clones and omits some. Seen here are some 160,000 clones, around 80% observed once, and the top ten hold around 6.9%. Trimming removed 2 bases from V and 8 bases from J, with 19 bases in between. Germline V lookup: CDR1 MNHNS, CDR2 SASEGT. The CDR3 extends over 16 amino acids. Material for sequencing was PBMCs. The sequence was obtained from a male donor in good health and CMV-seropositive. The rearrangement joins TRBV6-1 to TRBJ2-1, with D perhaps TRBD2 (6 bases). CDR3 DNA sequence: TGTGCCAGCAGTGAAAGGGAACCGTTTGCGGGGTATGAGCAGTTCTTC. This translates into CASSEREPFAGYEQFF.